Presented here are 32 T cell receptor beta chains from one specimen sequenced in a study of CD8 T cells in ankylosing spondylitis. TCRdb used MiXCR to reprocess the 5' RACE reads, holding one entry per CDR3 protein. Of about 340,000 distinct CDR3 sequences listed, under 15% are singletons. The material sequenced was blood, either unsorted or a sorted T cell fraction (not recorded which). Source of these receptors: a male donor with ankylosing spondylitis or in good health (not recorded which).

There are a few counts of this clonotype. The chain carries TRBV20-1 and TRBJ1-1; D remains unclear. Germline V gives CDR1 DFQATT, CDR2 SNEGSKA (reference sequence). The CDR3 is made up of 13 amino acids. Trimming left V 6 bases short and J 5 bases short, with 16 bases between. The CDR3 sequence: CSAGRDLGTEAFF. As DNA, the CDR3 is TGCAGTGCAGGAAGGGATCTGGGAACTGAAGCTTTCTTT.

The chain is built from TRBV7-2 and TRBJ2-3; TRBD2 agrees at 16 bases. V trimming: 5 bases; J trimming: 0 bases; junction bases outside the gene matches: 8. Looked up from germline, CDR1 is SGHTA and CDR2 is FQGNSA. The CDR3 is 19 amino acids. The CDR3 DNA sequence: TGTGCCAGCAGCCCGGGACTAGCGGGGGGGCCGGGAAGCACAGATACGCAGTATTTT. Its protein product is CASSPGLAGGPGSTDTQYF.

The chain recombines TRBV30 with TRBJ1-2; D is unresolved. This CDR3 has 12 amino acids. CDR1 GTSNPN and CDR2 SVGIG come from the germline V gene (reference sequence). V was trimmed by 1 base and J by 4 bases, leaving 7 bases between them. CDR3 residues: CAWSAQLYGYTF. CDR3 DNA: TGTGCCTGGAGTGCTCAGCTCTATGGCTACACCTTC.

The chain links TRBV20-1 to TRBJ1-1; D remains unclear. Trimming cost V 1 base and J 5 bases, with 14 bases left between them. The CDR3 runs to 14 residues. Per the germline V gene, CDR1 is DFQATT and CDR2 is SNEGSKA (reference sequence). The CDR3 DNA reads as TGCAGTGCTAGAGGAAGAGGGTATGATACTGAAGCTTTCTTT. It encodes CSARGRGYDTEAFF.

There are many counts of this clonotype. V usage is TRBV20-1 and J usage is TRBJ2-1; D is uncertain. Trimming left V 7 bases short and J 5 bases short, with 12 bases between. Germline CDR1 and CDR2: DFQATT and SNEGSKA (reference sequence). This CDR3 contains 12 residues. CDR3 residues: CSVKDPHNEQFF. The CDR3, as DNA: TGCAGTGTCAAGGACCCACACAATGAGCAGTTCTTC.

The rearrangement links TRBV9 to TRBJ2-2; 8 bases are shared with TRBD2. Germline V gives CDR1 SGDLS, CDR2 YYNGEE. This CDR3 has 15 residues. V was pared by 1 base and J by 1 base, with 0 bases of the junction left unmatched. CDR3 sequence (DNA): TGTGCCAGCAGCGTAAGCGGGGGGAACACCGGGGAGCTGTTTTTT. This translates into CASSVSGGNTGELFF.

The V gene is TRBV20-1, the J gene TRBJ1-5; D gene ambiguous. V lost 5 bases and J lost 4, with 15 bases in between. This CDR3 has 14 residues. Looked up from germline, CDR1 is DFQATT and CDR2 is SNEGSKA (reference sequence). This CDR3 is CSAVPGPINQPQHF. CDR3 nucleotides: TGCAGTGCTGTACCCGGGCCCATAAATCAGCCCCAGCATTTT.

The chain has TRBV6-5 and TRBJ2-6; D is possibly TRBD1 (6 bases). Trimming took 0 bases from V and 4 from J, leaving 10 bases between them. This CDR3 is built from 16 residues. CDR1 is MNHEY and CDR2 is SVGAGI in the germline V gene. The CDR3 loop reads CASSYSRGSGANVLTF. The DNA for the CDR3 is TGTGCCAGCAGTTACTCGAGGGGGTCCGGGGCCAACGTCCTGACTTTC.

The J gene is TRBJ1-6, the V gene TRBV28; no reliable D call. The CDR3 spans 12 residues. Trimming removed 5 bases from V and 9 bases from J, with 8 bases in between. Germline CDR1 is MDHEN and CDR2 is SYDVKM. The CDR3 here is CASSPPVSPLHF. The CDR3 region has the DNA TGTGCCAGCAGTCCGCCTGTTTCACCCCTCCACTTT.

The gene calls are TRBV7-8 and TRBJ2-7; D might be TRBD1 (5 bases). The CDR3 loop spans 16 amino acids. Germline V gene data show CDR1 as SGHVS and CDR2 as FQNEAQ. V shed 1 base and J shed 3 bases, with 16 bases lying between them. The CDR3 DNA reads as TGTGCCAGCAGCTTAGGACAGCCACGGGCCTTCTACGAGCAGTACTTC. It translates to CASSLGQPRAFYEQYF.

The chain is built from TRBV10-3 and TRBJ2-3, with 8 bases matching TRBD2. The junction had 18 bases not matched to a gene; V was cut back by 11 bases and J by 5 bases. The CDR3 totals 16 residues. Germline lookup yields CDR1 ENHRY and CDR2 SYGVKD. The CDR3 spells CAATPRGGGQGDTQYF. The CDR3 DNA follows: TGTGCCGCTACCCCCCGGGGCGGGGGGCAGGGAGATACGCAGTATTTT.

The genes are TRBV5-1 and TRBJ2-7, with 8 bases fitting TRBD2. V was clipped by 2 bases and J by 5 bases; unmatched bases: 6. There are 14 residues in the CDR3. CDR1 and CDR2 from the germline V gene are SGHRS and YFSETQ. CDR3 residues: CASSFGTSAHEQYF. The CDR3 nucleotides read TGCGCCAGCAGCTTTGGGACTAGTGCCCACGAGCAGTACTTC. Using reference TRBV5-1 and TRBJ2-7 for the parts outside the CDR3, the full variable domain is KAGVTQTPRYLIKTRGQQVTLSCSPISGHRSVSWYQQTPGQGLQFLFEYFSETQRNKGNFPGRFSGRQFSNSRSEMNVSTLELGDSALYLCASSFGTSAHEQYFGPGTRLTVT.

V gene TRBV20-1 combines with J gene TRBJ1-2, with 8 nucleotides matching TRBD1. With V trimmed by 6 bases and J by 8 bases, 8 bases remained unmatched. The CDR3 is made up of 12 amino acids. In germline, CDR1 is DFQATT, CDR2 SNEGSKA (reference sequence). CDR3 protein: CSAGDRGRGYTF. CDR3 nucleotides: TGCAGTGCCGGTGACAGGGGAAGAGGCTACACCTTC.

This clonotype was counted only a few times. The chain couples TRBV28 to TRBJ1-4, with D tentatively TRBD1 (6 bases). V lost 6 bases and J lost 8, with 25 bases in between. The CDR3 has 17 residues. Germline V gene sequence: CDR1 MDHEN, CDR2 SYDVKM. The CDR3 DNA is TGTGCCAGCAGCTCCCTGGGTGGGGGCTTTATCCAGGAAAAACTGTTTTTT. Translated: CASSSLGGGFIQEKLFF.

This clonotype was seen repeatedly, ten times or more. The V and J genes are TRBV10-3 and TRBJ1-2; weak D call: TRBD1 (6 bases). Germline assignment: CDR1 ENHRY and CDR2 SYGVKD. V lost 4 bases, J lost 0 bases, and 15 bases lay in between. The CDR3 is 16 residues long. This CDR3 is CAISGQEPQTNYGYTF. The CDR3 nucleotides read TGTGCCATCAGTGGACAGGAACCTCAAACTAACTATGGCTACACCTTC.

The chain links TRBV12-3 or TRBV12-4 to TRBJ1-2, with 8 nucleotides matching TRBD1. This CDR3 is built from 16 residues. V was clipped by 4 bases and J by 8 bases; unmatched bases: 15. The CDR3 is CASSSRTGNSLGGYTF. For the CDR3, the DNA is TGTGCCAGCAGTTCACGGACAGGGAATAGCCTCGGGGGCTACACCTTC.

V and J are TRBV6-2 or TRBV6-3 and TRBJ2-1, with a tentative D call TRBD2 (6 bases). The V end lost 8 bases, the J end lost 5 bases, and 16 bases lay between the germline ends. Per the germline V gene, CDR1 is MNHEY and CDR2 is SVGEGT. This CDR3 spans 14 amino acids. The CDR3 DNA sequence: TGTGCCAGCCACCCTCGACTAGGGGACAATGAGCAGTTCTTC. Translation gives CASHPRLGDNEQFF.

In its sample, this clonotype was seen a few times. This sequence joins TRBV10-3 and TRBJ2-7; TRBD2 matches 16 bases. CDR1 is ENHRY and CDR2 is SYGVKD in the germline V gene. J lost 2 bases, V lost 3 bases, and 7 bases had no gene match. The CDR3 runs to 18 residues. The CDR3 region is CAISESGTSGRAPYEQYF. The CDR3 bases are TGTGCCATCAGTGAATCGGGGACTAGCGGGAGGGCCCCCTACGAGCAGTACTTC.

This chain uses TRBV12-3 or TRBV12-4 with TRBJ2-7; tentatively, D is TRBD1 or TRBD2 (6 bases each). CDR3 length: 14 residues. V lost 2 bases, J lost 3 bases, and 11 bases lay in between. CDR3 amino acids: CASSLRGDFYEQYF. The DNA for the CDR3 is TGTGCCAGCAGTTTAAGGGGGGACTTCTACGAGCAGTACTTC.

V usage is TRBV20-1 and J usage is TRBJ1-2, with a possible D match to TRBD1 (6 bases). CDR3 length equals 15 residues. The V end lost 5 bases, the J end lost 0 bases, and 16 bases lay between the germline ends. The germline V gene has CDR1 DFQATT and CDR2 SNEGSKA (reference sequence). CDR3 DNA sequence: TGCAGTGCTTGGACAGAGAGGAGTCCTAACTATGGCTACACCTTC. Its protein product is CSAWTERSPNYGYTF.

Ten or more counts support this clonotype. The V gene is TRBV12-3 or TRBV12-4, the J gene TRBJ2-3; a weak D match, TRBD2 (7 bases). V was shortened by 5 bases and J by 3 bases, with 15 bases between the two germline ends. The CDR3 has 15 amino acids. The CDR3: CASSPRGGGTDTQYF. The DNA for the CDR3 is TGTGCCAGCAGTCCAAGGGGGGGGGGGACAGATACGCAGTATTTT.

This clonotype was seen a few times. The CDR3 loop reads CASSQDGTSYNEQFF. The DNA of the CDR3 is TGTGCCAGCAGCCAAGATGGGACTAGCTACAATGAGCAGTTCTTC. The V call is TRBV14, the J call TRBJ2-1; 8 positions agree with TRBD2. There are 15 residues in the CDR3. In germline, CDR1 is SGHDN, CDR2 FVKESK. The V segment lost 0 bases and the J segment 3 bases; nucleotides outside the gene matches: 1.

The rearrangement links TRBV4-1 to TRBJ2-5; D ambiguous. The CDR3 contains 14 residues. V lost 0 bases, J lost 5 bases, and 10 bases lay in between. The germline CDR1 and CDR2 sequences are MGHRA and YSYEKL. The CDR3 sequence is CASSQDPVRETQYF. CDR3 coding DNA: TGCGCCAGCAGCCAAGACCCGGTCCGGGAGACCCAGTACTTC.

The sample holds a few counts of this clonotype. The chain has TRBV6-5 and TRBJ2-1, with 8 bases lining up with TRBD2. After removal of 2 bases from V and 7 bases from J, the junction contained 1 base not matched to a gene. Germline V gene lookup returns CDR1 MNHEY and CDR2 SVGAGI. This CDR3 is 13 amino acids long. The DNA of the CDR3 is TGTGCCAGCAGTTACGGACTAGCAAATGAGCAGTTCTTC. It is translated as CASSYGLANEQFF.

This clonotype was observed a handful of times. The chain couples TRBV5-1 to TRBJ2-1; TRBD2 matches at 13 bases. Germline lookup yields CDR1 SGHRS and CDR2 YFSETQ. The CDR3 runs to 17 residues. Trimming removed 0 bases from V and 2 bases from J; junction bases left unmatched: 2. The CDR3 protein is CASSLGGTSGAYNEQFF. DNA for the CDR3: TGCGCCAGCAGCTTGGGAGGGACTAGCGGGGCCTACAATGAGCAGTTCTTC.

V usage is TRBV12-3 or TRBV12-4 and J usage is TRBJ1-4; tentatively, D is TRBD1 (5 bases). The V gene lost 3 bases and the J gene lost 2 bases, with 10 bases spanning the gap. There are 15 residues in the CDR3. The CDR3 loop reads CASSFRAETNEKLFF. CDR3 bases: TGTGCCAGCAGTTTCAGGGCAGAGACTAATGAAAAACTGTTTTTT.

CDR3 bases: TGTGCCAGCCGTGGCGGCGTTCCCGGTGATACGCAGTATTTT. This encodes CASRGGVPGDTQYF. V is TRBV9 and J is TRBJ2-3; D call uncertain. CDR3 size: 14 residues. The germline gives CDR1 SGDLS, CDR2 YYNGEE. Trimming took off 7 bases at V and 6 bases at J, with 18 bases between the two ends.

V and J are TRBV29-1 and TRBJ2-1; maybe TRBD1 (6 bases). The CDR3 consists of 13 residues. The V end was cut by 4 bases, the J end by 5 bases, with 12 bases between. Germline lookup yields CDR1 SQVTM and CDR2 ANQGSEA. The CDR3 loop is CSVGQEFNNEQFF. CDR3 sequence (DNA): TGCAGCGTTGGACAGGAGTTTAACAATGAGCAGTTCTTC.

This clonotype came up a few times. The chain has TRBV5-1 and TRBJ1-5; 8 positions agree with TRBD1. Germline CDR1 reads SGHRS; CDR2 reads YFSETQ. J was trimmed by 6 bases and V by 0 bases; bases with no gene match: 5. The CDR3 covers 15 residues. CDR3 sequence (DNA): TGCGCCAGCAGCTTGGGGACAGGGAATAGTCAGCCCCAGCATTTT. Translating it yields CASSLGTGNSQPQHF.

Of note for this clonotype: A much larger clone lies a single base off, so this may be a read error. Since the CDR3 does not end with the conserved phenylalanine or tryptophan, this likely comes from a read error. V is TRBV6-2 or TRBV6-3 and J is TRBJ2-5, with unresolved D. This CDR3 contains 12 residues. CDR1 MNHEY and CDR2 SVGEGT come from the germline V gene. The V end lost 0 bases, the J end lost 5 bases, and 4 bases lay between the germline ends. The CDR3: CASSYSLETQYL. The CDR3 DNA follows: TGTGCCAGCAGTTACTCGTTGGAGACCCAGTACTTG.

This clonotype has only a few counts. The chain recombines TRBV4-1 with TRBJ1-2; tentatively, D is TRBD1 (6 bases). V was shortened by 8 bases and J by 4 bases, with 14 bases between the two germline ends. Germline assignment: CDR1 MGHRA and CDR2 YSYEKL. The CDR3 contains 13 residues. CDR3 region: CASAGGGGYGYTF. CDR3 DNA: TGCGCCAGCGCGGGAGGGGGAGGCTATGGCTACACCTTC.

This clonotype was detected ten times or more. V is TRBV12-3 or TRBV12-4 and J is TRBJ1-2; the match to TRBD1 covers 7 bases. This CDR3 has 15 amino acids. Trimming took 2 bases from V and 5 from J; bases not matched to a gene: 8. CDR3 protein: CASSLTGDRGYGYTF. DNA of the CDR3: TGTGCCAGCAGTTTAACAGGGGATCGGGGGTATGGCTACACCTTC.